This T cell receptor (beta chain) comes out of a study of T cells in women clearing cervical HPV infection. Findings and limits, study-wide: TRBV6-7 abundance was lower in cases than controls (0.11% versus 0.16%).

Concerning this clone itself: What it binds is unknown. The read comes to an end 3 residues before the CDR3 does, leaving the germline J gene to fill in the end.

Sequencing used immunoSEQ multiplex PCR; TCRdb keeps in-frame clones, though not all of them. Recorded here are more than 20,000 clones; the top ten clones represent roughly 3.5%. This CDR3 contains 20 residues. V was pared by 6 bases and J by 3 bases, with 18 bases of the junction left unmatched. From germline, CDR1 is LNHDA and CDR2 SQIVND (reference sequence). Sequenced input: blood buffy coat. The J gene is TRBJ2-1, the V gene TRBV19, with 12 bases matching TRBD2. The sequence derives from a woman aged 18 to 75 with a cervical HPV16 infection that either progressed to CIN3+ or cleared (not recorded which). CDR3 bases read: TGTGCCAGTAGGAGGCAGCTAGCGGGAGGGCCACAGCTCGGCTACAATGAG. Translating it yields CASRRQLAGGPQLGYNE. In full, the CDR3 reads CASRRQLAGGPQLGYNEQFF. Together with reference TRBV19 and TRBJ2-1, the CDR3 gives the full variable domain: DGGITQSPKYLFRKEGQNVTLSCEQNLNHDAMYWYRQDPGQGLRLIYYSQIVNDFQKGDIAEGYSVSREKKESFPLTVTSAQKNPTAFYLCASRRQLAGGPQLGYNEQFFGPGTRLTVL.